This T cell receptor (beta chain) originates from a study of blood T cell repertoires in COVID-19. Study information: Samples representing acute and convalescent COVID-19 were sourced from the United States, Italy and Spain.

Between the trimmed V and J ends, which lost 5 bases and 5 bases, there was a span of 18 bases. The germline CDR1 and CDR2 sequences are SGHTA and FQGNSA. This CDR3 is built from 15 residues. This clone came up once. Sequencing was performed with immunoSEQ multiplex PCR; in TCRdb, only in-frame clones are kept and a portion is missing. The repertoire holds about 280,000 clones, about nine tenths seen once, with around 2.2% in the top ten. Sequencing was performed on peripheral blood. The TCR comes from a woman in her fifties or sixties who had recovered from COVID-19. The V and J genes are TRBV7-2 and TRBJ2-5; possibly TRBD2 for D (7 bases). CDR3 sequence: CASSPGGGGWETQYF. The CDR3 coding sequence is TGTGCCAGCAGCCCCGGGGGCGGGGGCTGGGAGACCCAGTACTTC. The variable domain in full, with the rest retrieved from reference TRBV7-2 and TRBJ2-5, is GAGVSQSPSNKVTEKGKDVELRCDPISGHTALYWYRQSLGQGLEFLIYFQGNSAPDKSGLPSDRFSAERTGGSVSTLTIQRTQQEDSAVYLCASSPGGGGWETQYFGPGTRLLVL.